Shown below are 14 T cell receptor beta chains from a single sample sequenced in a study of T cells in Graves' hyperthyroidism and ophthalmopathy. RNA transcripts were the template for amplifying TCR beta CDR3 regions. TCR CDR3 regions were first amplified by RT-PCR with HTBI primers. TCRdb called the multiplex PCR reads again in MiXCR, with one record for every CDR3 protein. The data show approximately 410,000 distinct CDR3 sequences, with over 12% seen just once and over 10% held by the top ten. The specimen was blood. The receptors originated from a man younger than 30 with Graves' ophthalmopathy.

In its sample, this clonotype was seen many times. The CDR3 here is CAWSVAVDEQFF. The CDR3 DNA sequence: TGTGCCTGGAGTGTAGCGGTCGATGAGCAGTTCTTC. The chain joins TRBV30 to TRBJ2-1, with a possible D match to TRBD2 (5 bases). This CDR3 region has 12 residues. Germline CDR1 is GTSNPN and CDR2 is SVGIG (reference sequence). V lost 0 bases, J lost 8 bases, and 8 bases lay in between.

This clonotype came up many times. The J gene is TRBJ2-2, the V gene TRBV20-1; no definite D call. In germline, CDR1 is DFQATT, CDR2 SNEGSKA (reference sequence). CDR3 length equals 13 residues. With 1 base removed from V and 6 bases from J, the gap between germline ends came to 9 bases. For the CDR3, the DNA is TGCAGTGCTAGAGTGAAGGTTTCCGGGGAGCTGTTTTTT. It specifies CSARVKVSGELFF.

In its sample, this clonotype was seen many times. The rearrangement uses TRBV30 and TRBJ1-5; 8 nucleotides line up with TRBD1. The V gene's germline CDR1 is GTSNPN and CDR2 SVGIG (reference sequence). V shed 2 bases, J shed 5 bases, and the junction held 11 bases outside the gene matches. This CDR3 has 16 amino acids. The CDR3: CAWSPTGVLYYQPQHF. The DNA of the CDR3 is TGTGCCTGGAGTCCGACAGGGGTCTTATATTATCAGCCCCAGCATTTT.

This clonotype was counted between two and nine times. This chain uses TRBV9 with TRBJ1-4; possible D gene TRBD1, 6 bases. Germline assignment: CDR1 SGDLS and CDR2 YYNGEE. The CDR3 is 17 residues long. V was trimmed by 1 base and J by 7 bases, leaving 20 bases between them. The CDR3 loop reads CASSVTGGTPVSEKLFF. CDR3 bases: TGTGCCAGCAGCGTAACCGGGGGGACACCGGTTTCTGAAAAACTGTTTTTT.

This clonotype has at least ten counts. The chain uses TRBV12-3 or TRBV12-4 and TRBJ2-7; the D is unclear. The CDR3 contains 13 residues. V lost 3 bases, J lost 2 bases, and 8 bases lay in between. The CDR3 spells CASSFTVTYEQYF. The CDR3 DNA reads TGTGCCAGCAGTTTTACGGTCACCTACGAGCAGTACTTC.

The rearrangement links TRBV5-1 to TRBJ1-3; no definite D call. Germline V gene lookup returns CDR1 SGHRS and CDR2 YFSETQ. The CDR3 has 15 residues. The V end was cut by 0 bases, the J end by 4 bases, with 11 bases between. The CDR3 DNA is TGCGCCAGCAGCTTGGAGGATCCCCCCGGAAACACCATATATTTT. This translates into CASSLEDPPGNTIYF.

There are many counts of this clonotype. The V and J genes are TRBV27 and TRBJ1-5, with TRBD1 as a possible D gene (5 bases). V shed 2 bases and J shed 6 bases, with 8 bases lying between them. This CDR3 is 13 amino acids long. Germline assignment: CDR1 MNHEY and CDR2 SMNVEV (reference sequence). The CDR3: CASSLRGFQPQHF. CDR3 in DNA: TGTGCCAGCAGTTTACGGGGGTTTCAGCCCCAGCATTTT.

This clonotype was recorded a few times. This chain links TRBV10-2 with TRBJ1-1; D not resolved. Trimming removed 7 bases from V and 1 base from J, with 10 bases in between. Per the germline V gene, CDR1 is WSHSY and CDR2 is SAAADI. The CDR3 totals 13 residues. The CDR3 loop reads CASTTARNTEAFF. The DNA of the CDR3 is TGCGCCAGCACGACTGCACGGAACACTGAAGCTTTCTTT.

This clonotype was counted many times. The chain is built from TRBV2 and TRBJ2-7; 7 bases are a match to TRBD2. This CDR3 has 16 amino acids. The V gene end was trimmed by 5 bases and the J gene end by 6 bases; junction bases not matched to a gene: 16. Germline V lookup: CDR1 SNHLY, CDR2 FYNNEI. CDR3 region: CASSFTPGGIGGEQYF. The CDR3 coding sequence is TGTGCCAGCAGTTTCACTCCGGGGGGAATCGGGGGCGAGCAGTACTTC.

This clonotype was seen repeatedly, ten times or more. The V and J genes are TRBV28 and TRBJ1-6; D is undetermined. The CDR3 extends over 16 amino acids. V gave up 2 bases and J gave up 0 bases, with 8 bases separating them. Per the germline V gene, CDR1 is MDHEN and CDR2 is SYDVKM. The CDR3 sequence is CASSLTPSSYNSPLHF. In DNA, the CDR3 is TGTGCCAGCAGTTTAACGCCGAGCTCCTATAATTCACCCCTCCACTTT.

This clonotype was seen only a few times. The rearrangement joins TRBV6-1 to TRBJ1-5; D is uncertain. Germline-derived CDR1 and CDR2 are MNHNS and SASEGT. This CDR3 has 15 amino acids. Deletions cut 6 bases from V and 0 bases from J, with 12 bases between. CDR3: CASRDGSYSNQPQHF. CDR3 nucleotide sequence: TGTGCCAGCAGGGACGGCTCCTATAGCAATCAGCCCCAGCATTTT.

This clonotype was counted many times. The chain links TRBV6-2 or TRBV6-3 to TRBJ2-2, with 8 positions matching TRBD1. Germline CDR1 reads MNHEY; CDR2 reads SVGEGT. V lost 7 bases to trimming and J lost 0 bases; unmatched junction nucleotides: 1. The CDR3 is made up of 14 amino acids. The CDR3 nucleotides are TGTGCCAGCACGGGACAGGCGAACACCGGGGAGCTGTTTTTT. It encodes CASTGQANTGELFF.

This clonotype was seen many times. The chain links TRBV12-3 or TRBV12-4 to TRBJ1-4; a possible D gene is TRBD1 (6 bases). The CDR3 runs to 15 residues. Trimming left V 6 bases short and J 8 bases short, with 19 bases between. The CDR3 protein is CASSADRISEEKLFF. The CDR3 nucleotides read TGTGCCAGCAGCGCCGACAGGATATCCGAGGAAAAACTGTTTTTT.

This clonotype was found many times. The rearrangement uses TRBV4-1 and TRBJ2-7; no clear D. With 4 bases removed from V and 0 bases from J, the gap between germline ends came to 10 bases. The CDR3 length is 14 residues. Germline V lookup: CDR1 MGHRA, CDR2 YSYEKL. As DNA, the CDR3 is TGCGCCAGCAGCCGGAGACATGACTCCTACGAGCAGTACTTC. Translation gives CASSRRHDSYEQYF.